The entry below gives a single T cell receptor (beta chain) sequence along with its context. Original handling: The assay estimated nucleated cells by amplifying reference gene primers. Measured with immunoSEQ multiplex PCR; TCRdb has only the in-frame clones, and not every one. V and J calls and clone size are as listed in that table; D and trimming were resolved from the DNA. The sample has tens of thousands of clones, around 73% seen once. This entry belongs to a study of blood T cell repertoires in COVID-19. The wider study: The origin of the acute and convalescent COVID-19 samples was the United States, Italy and Spain. PBMCs, B-cell-depleted T cells, or T cells provided the cDNA or gDNA that made up the material.

From germline, CDR1 is KGHSH and CDR2 LQKENI. This CDR3 comprises 14 residues. The ends lost 3 bases at V and 9 bases at J; junction bases unmatched: 5. This rearrangement joins TRBV18 to TRBJ1-6; 7 bases align to TRBD1. Sequenced input: peripheral blood. The source is an older woman with acute or convalescent COVID-19. The CDR3 loop reads CASSPETGTSPLHF. The CDR3, as DNA: TGTGCCAGCTCACCTGAGACAGGGACTTCACCCCTCCACTTT.